This TCR beta chain was profiled in a study of T cells in localized non-small cell lung cancer. The CDR3 runs to 13 residues. The V and J ends lost 7 bases and 6 bases respectively, with 16 bases between them. Per the germline V gene, CDR1 is SGHNT and CDR2 is YYREEE (reference sequence). Method: immunoSEQ multiplex PCR; TCRdb's copy keeps in-frame clones and lacks some. The sample has 3,000 to 4,000 clones; about 31% are singletons. The starting material was lung tumor tissue, obtained before any cancer treatment. The receptor comes from a man aged 40-75 years with stage I lung adenocarcinoma. The V and J genes are TRBV5-4 and TRBJ1-1; D not resolved. The CDR3 spells CASSIAGVPEAFF. The CDR3 DNA reads as TGTGCCAGCTCCATTGCCGGGGTTCCTGAAGCTTTCTTT.